The entry below gives a single T cell receptor (beta chain) sequence along with its context. Its antigen remains unknown. The sample's time point: pre-treatment sample, taken before nivolumab and TIL therapy. Adults with stage 4 NSCLC were enrolled in a phase I trial. These data belong to a study of TIL therapy for anti-PD-1-resistant metastatic lung cancer. Study-level background: Progressing patients received lymphodepletion, expanded TIL infusion and IL-2.

This CDR3 comprises 14 residues. Germline CDR1 SNHLY, CDR2 FYNNEI. V was pared by 4 bases and J by 4 bases, with 13 bases between. This was the immunoSEQ v3 assay. TCRdb's table, derived via immunoSEQ multiplex PCR, lists solely in-frame clones and lacks some. Found here are roughly 20,000 clones, 70% to 80% of them singletons; the top ten hold nearly 2%. Findings of the study overall: Patients were highly selected, enriched for treatment-naive, never-smoker and oncogene-addicted cases. The baseline peripheral repertoire was partially replaced by infused TIL clonotypes that later decayed.

Sample: blood, taken at baseline. The chain uses TRBV2 and TRBJ1-1; D is possibly TRBD1 (6 bases). This sequence originates from a person between 30 and 79 years old with non-small cell lung cancer. The CDR3 is CASSVLQGSTEAFF. For the CDR3, the DNA is TGTGCCAGCAGTGTATTACAGGGATCCACTGAAGCTTTCTTT.